Only a few counts were recorded for the clone carrying this T cell receptor beta chain. The data belong to a study of blood T cell repertoires in COVID-19. Study as a whole: The origin of the acute and convalescent COVID-19 samples was the United States, Italy and Spain. T cells, B-cell-depleted T cells, or PBMCs supplied cDNA or gDNA.

How the authors handled the data: Amplifying reference gene primers gave estimates of nucleated cell counts. Sequencing used immunoSEQ multiplex PCR; TCRdb keeps in-frame clones, though not all of them. D and trimming come from the DNA, and the V and J calls and clone size come from that table. The sample shows approximately 150,000 clones, over 65% of them seen only once. CDR3 length: 14 amino acids. Per the germline V gene, CDR1 is MGHRA and CDR2 is YSYEKL. J lost 5 bases, V lost 3 bases, and 3 bases had no gene match. The chain is built from TRBV4-1 and TRBJ1-2; 10 bases align to TRBD1. This sequence originates from a man aged 45-65 years with acute or convalescent COVID-19. The sample consisted of peripheral blood. DNA for the CDR3: TGCGCCAGCAGCCAGACAGGGGGCAAGTATGGCTACACCTTC. Its protein is CASSQTGGKYGYTF.